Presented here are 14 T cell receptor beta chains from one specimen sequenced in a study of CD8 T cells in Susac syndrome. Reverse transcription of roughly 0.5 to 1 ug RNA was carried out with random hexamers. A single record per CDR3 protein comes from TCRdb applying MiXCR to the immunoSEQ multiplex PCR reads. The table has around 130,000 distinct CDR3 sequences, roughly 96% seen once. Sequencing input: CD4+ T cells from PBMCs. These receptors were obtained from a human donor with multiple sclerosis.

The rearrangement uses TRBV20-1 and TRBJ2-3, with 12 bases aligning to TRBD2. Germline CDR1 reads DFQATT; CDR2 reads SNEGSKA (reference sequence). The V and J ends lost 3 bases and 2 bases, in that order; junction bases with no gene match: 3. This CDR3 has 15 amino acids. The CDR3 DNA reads TGCAGTGCTAGTAGACTAGCGGGGGACACAGATACGCAGTATTTT. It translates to CSASRLAGDTDTQYF.

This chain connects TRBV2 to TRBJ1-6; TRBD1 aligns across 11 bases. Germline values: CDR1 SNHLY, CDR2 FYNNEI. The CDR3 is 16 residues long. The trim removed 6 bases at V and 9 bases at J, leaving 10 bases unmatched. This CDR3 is CASSVRRDRGFSPLHF. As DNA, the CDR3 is TGTGCCAGCAGCGTACGACGGGACAGGGGGTTTTCACCCCTCCACTTT.

The CDR3 reads CASSPQGARYGYTF. The CDR3 DNA reads TGTGCCAGCAGTCCACAGGGTGCCCGCTATGGCTACACCTTC. V gene TRBV27 combines with J gene TRBJ1-2; TRBD1 might be the D (6 bases). V shed 5 bases and J shed 4 bases, with 14 bases lying between them. CDR3 length equals 14 residues. The germline V gene has CDR1 MNHEY and CDR2 SMNVEV (reference sequence).

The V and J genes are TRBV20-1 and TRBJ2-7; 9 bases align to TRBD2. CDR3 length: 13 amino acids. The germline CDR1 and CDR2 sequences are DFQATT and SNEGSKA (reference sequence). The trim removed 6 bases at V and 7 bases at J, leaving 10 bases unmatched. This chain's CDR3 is CSAASGTGREQYF. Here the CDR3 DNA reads TGCAGTGCGGCTAGCGGGACGGGTCGGGAGCAGTACTTC.

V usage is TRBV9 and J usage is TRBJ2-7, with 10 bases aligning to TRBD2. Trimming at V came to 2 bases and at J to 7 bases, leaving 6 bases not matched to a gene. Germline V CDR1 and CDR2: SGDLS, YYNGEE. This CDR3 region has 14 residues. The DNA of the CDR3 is TGTGCCAGCAGCGTGGGAGCGGGAGGGAGTGAGCAGTACTTC. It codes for CASSVGAGGSEQYF.

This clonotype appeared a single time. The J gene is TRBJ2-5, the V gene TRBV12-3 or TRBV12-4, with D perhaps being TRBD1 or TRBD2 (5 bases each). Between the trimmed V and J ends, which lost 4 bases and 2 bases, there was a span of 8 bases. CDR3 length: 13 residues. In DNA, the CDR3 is TGTGCCAGCAGTTGGGGACGACAAGAGACCCAGTACTTC. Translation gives CASSWGRQETQYF.

The CDR3 coding sequence is TGTGCCAGCTCACCACTGCCCACAGGGTCTTACAATGAGCAGTTCTTC. The encoded protein is CASSPLPTGSYNEQFF. The chain uses TRBV18 and TRBJ2-1; a possible D gene is TRBD1 (6 bases). Germline loops: CDR1 KGHSH, CDR2 LQKENI. V shed 1 base and J shed 4 bases, with 14 bases lying between them. The CDR3 has 16 residues.

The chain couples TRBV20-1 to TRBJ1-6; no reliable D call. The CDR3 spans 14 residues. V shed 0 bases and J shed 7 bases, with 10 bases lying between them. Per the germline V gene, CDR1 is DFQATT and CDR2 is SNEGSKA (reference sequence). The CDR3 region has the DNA TGCAGTGCTAGAGATTTTTCCCAAAATTCACCCCTCCACTTT. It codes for CSARDFSQNSPLHF.

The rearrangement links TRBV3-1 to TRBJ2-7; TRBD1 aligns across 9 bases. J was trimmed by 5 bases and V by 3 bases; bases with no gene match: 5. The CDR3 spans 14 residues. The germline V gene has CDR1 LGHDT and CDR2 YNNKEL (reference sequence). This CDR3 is CASSHRDRDHEQYF. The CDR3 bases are TGTGCCAGCAGCCACCGGGACAGGGACCACGAGCAGTACTTC.

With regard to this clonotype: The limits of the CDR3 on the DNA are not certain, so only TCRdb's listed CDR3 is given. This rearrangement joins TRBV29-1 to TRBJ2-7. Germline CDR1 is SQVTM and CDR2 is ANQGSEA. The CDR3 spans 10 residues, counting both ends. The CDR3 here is CSVGAGTKYF.

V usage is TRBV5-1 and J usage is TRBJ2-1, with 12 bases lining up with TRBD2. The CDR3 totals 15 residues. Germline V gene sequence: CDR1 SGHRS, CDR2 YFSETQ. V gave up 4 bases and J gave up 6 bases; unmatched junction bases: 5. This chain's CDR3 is CASSPGLAGFNEQFF. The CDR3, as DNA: TGCGCCAGCAGCCCAGGACTAGCGGGATTCAATGAGCAGTTCTTC.

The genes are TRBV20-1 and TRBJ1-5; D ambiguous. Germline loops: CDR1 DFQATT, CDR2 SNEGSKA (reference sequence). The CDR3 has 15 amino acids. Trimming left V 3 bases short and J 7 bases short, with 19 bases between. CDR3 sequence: CSASDTSRARQPQHF. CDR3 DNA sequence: TGCAGTGCTAGCGACACCTCTAGGGCGCGCCAGCCCCAGCATTTT.

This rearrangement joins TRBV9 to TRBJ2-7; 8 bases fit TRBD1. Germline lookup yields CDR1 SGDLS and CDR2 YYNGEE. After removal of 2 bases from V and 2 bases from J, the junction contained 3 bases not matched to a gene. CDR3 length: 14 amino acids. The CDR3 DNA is TGTGCCAGCAGCGTGACAGGGGCTACCTACGAGCAGTACTTC. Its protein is CASSVTGATYEQYF.

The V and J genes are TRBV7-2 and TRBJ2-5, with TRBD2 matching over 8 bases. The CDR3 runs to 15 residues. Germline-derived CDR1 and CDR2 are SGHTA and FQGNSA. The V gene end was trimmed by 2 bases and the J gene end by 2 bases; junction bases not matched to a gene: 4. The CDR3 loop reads CASSLSSGIQETQYF. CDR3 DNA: TGTGCCAGCAGCTTAAGTAGCGGGATTCAAGAGACCCAGTACTTC. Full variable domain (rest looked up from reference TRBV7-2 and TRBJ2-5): GAGVSQSPSNKVTEKGKDVELRCDPISGHTALYWYRQSLGQGLEFLIYFQGNSAPDKSGLPSDRFSAERTGGSVSTLTIQRTQQEDSAVYLCASSLSSGIQETQYFGPGTRLLVL.